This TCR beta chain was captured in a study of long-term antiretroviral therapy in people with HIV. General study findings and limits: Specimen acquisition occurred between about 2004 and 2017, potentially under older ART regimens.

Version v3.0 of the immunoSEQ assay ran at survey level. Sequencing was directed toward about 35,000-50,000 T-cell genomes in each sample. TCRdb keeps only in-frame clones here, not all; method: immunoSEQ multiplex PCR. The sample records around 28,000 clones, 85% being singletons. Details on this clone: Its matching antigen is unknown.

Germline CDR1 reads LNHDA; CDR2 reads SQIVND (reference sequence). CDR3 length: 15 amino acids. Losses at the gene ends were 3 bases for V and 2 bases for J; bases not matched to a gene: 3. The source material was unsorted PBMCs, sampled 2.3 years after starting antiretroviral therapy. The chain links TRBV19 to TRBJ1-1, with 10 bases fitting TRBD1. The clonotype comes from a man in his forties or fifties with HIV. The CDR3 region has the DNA TGTGCCAGTAGTATTTGGACAGGGGGTAACACTGAAGCTTTCTTT. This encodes CASSIWTGGNTEAFF.